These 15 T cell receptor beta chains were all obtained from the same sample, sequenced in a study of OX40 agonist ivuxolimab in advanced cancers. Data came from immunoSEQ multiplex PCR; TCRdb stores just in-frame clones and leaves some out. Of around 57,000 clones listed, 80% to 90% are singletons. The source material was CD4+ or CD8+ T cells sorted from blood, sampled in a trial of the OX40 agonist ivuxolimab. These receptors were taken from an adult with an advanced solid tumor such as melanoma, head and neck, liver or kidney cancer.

The CDR3 DNA reads TGCGCCAGCAGCCCCGAGCCAGCAACTAATGAAAAACTGTTTTTT. It codes for CASSPEPATNEKLFF. V usage is TRBV5-1 and J usage is TRBJ1-4; unclear D gene. The CDR3 has 15 residues. V was shortened by 4 bases and J by 0 bases, with 10 bases between the two germline ends. CDR1 is SGHRS, CDR2 YFSETQ, per germline.

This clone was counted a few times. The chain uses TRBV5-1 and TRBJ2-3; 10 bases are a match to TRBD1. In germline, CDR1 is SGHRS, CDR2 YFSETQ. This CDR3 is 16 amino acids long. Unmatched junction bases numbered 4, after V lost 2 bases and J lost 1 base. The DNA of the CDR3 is TGCGCCAGCAGCTTAAAGGACAGGGGGGGCACAGATACGCAGTATTTT. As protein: CASSLKDRGGTDTQYF.

CDR3 loop: CAGSAGGFGNTEAFF. The DNA of the CDR3 is TGTGCCGGATCTGCTGGGGGTTTTGGGAACACTGAAGCTTTCTTT. The chain uses TRBV2 and TRBJ1-1; the D gene is possibly TRBD1 (5 bases). The germline V gene has CDR1 SNHLY and CDR2 FYNNEI. CDR3 length: 15 amino acids. The germline V and J ends were trimmed by 11 bases and 1 base, with 20 bases remaining between them.

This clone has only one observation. The CDR3 DNA is TGTGCCAGCAGCTACTCGGGGGGAAGCACTGAAGCTTTCTTT. Translating it yields CASSYSGGSTEAFF. J is TRBJ1-1 and V is TRBV11-3; tentatively, D is TRBD1 (5 bases). CDR3 length: 14 amino acids. V lost 4 bases to trimming and J lost 4 bases, with 13 bases between them. Germline assignment: CDR1 SGHNT and CDR2 YENEEA.

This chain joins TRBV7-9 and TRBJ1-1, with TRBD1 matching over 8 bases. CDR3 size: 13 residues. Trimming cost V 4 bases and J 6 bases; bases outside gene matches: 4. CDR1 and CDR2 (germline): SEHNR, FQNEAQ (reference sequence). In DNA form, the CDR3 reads TGTGCCAGCAGCTCAACAGGGGGTTCTGAAGCTTTCTTT. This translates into CASSSTGGSEAFF.

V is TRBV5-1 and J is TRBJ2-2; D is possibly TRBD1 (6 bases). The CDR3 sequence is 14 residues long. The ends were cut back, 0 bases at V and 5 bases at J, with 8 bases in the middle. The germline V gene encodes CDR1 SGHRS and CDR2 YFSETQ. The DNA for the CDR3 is TGCGCCAGCAGCTTGGATACAGGGACCGGGGAGCTGTTTTTT. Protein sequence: CASSLDTGTGELFF.

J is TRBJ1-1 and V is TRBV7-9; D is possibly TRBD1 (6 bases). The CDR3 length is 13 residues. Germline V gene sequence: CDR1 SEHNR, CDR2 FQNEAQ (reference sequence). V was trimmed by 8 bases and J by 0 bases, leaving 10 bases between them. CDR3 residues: CASEGQMNTEAFF. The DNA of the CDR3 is TGTGCCAGCGAGGGACAAATGAACACTGAAGCTTTCTTT.

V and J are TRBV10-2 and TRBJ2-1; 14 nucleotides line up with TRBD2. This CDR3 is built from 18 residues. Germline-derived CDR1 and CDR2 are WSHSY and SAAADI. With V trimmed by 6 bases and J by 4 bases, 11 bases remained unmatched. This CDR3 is CASREIPRTSGRYNEQFF. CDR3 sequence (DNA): TGCGCCAGCAGGGAAATACCACGGACTAGCGGGAGGTACAATGAGCAGTTCTTC.

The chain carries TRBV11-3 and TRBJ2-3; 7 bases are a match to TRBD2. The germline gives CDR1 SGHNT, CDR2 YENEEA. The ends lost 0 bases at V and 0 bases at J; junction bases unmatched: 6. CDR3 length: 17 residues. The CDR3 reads CASSLDSLAASTDTQYF. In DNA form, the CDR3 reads TGTGCCAGCAGCTTAGATAGCCTAGCGGCTAGCACAGATACGCAGTATTTT.

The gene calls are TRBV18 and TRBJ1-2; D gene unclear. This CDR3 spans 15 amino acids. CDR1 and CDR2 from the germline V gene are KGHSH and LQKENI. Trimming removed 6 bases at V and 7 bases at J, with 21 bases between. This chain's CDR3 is CASSSGSDSYSGYTF. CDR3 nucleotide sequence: TGTGCCAGCTCGTCCGGGTCTGACTCGTACAGTGGCTACACCTTC.

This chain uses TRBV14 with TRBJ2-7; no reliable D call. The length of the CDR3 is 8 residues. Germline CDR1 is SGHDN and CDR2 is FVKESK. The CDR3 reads CASSQDQV. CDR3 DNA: TGTGCCAGCAGCCAAGATCAAGTC.

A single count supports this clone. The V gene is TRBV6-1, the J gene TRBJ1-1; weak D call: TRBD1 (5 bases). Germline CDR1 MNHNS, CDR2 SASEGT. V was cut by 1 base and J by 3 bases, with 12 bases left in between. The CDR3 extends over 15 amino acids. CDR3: CASSEGLGGDTEAFF. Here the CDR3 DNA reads TGTGCCAGCAGTGAAGGATTGGGGGGGGACACTGAAGCTTTCTTT.

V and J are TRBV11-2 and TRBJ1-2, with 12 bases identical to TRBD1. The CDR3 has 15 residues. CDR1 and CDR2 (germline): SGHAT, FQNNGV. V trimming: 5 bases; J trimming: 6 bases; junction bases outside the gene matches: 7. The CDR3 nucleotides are TGTGCCAGCAGCCCAGGGCGGGACAGGGGGCATGGCTACACCTTC. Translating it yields CASSPGRDRGHGYTF.

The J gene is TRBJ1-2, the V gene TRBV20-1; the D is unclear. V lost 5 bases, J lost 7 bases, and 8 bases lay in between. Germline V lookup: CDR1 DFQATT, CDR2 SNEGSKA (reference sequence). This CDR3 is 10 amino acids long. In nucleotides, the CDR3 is TGCAGTGCTGGGGTGGGTGGCTACACCTTC. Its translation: CSAGVGGYTF.

The CDR3 loop reads CAWSRGTGQDTQYF. CDR3 bases: TGTGCCTGGAGTCGCGGGACAGGTCAAGATACGCAGTATTTT. The chain joins TRBV30 to TRBJ2-3; 8 bases fit TRBD1. Looked up from germline, CDR1 is GTSNPN and CDR2 is SVGIG (reference sequence). This CDR3 has 14 residues. V was pared by 2 bases and J by 5 bases, with 6 bases of the junction left unmatched.